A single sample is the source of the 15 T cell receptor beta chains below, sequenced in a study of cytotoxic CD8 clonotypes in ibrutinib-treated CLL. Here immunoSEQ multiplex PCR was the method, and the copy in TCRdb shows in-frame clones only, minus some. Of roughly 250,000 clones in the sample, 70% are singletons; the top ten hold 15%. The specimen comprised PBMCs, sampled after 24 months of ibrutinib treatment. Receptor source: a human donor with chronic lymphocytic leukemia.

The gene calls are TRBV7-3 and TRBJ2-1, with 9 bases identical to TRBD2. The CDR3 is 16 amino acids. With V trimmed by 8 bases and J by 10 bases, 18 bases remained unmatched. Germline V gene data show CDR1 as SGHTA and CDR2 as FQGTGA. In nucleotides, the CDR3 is TGTGCCAGCGCCGAGGGGCTAGCGGGACCCTTTACCGAGCAGTTCTTC. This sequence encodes CASAEGLAGPFTEQFF.

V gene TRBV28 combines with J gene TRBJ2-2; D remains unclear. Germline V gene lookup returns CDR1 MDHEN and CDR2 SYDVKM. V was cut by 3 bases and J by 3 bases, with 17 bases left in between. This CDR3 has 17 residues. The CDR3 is CASSLGAKTLHTGELFF. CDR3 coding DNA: TGTGCCAGCAGTTTGGGCGCGAAGACCTTGCACACCGGGGAGCTGTTTTTT.

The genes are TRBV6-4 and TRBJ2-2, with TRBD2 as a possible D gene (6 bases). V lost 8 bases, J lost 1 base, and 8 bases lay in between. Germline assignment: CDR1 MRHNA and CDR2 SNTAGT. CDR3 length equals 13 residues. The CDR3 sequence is CASAGRNTGELFF. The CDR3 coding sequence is TGTGCCAGCGCGGGGAGGAACACCGGGGAGCTGTTTTTT.

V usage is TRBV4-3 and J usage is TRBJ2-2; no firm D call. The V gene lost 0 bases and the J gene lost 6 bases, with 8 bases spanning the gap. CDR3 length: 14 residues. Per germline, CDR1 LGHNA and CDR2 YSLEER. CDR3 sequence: CASSQDQTSGELFF. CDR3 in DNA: TGCGCCAGCAGCCAAGATCAGACCTCCGGGGAGCTGTTTTTT.

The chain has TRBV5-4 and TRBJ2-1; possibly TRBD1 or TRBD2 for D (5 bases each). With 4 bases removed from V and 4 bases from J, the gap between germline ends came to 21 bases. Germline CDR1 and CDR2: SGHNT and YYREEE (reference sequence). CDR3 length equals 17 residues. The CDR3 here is CASSIGLGPGPYNEQFF. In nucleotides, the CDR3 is TGTGCCAGCAGCATAGGACTTGGACCGGGGCCTTACAATGAGCAGTTCTTC.

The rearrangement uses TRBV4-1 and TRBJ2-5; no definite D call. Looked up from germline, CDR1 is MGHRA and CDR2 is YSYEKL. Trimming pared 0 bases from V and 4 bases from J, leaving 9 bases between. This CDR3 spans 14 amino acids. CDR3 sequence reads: CASSQEEVRETQYF. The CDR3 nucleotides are TGCGCCAGCAGCCAAGAAGAAGTAAGAGAGACCCAGTACTTC.

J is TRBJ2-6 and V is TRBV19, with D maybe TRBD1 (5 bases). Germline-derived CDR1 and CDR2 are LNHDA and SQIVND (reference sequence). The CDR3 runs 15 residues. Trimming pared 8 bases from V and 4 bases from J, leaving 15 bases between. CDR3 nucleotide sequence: TGTGCCAGTTCACAATCAGGGCCCGGGGCCAACGTCCTGACTTTC. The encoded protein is CASSQSGPGANVLTF.

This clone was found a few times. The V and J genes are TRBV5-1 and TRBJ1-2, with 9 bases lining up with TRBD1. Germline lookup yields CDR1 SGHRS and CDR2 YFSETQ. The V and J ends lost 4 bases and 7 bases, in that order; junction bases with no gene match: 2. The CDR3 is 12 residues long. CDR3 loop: CASSGDRAGYTF. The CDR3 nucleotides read TGCGCCAGCAGCGGGGACAGGGCTGGCTACACCTTC.

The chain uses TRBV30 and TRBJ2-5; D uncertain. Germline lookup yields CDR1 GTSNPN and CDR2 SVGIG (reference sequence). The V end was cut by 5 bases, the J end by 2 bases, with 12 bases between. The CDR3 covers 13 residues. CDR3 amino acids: CAWLLYGQETQYF. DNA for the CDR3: TGTGCCTGGCTGCTGTATGGGCAAGAGACCCAGTACTTC.

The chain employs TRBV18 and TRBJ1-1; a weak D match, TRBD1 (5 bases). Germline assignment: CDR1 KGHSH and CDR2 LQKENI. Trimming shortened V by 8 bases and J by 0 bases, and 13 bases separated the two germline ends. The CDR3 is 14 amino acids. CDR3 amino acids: CASGDGLMNTEAFF. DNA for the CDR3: TGTGCCAGCGGGGACGGGCTCATGAACACTGAAGCTTTCTTT.

CDR3: CASGGREGGELFF. The CDR3, as DNA: TGTGCTAGCGGCGGGAGGGAAGGCGGGGAGCTGTTTTTT. The chain is built from TRBV7-7 and TRBJ2-2, with TRBD2 matching over 9 bases. Per germline, CDR1 SSHAT and CDR2 FNYEAQ (reference sequence). The CDR3 contains 13 residues. The full variable domain, with the rest looked up from reference TRBV7-7 and TRBJ2-2, is GAGVSQSPRYKVTKRGQDVTLRCDPISSHATLYWYQQALGQGPEFLTYFNYEAQPDKSGLPSDRFSAERPEGSISTLTIQRTEQRDSAMYRCASGGREGGELFFGEGSRLTVL.

CDR3 loop: CATSQVAKTPQPQHF. The CDR3 bases are TGTGCCACCAGCCAAGTCGCTAAGACCCCTCAGCCCCAGCATTTT. J is TRBJ1-5 and V is TRBV15; D unresolved. CDR1 LNHNV and CDR2 YYDKDF come from the germline V gene (reference sequence). Trimming took 5 bases from V and 6 from J, leaving 17 bases between them. This CDR3 region has 15 residues.

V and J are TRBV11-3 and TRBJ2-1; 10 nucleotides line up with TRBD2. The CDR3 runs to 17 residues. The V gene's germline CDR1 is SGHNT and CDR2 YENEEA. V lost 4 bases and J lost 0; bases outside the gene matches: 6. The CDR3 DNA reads TGTGCCAGCAGCTCCACGAGGACTAGCGGCTCCTACAATGAGCAGTTCTTC. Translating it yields CASSSTRTSGSYNEQFF.

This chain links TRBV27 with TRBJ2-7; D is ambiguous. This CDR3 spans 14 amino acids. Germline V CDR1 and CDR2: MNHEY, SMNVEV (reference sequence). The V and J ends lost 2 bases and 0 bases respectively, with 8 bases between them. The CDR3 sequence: CASSLSAFSYEQYF. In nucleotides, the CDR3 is TGTGCCAGCAGTTTAAGTGCGTTCTCCTACGAGCAGTACTTC.

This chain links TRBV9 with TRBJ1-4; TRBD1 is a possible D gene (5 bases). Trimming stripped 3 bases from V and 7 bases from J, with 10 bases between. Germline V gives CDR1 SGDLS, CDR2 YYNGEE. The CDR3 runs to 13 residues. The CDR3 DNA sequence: TGTGCCAGCAGCGGGGGAGGGGTTGAAAAACTGTTTTTT. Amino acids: CASSGGGVEKLFF.